This T cell receptor (beta chain) is from a study of T-cell memory formation after mild COVID-19. Germline CDR1 SEHNR, CDR2 FQNEAQ (reference sequence). CDR3 size: 17 residues. Deletions cut 5 bases from V and 0 bases from J, with 17 bases between. TCRdb recomputed calls from the 5' RACE reads with MiXCR, one row per CDR3 protein. This sample has roughly 130,000 distinct CDR3 sequences; approximately 6.3% occur once, and the top ten carry approximately 2.1%. V is TRBV7-9 and J is TRBJ1-5, with D possibly being TRBD1 (5 bases). Sequenced input: PBMCs or a T cell subset sorted from them (not recorded which). This clonotype originated in an adult woman who had mild COVID-19 (a few samples of this study predate the infection). Cell type and time point are not known. The CDR3: CASSPGTRGVSNQPQHF. CDR3 coding DNA: TGTGCCAGCAGCCCTGGGACGCGCGGGGTTAGCAATCAGCCCCAGCATTTT.